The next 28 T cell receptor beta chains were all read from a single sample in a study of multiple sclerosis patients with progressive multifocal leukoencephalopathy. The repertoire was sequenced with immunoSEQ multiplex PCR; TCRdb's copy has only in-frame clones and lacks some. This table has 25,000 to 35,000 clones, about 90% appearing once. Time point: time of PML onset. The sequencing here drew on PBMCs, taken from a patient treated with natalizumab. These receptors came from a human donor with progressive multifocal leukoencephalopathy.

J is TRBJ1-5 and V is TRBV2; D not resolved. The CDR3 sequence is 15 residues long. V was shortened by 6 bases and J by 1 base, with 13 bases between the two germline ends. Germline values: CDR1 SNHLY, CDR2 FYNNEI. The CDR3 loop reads CASSRDLVSNQPQHF. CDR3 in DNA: TGTGCCAGCAGCCGGGATTTGGTCAGCAATCAGCCCCAGCATTTT. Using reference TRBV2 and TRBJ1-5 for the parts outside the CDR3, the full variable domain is EPEVTQTPSHQVTQMGQEVILRCVPISNHLYFYWYRQILGQKVEFLVSFYNNEISEKSEIFDDQFSVERPDGSNFTLKIRSTKLEDSAMYFCASSRDLVSNQPQHFGDGTRLSIL.

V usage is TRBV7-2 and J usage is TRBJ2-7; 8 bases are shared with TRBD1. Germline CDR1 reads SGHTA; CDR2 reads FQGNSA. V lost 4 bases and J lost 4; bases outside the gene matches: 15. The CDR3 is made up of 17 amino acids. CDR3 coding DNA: TGTGCCAGCAGCTCCCTAGATGGGTGGACAGGGTGGTACGAGCAGTACTTC. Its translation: CASSSLDGWTGWYEQYF.

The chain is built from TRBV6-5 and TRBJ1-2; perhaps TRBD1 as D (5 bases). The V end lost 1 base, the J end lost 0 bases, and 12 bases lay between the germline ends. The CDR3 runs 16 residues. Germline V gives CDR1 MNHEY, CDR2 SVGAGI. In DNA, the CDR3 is TGTGCCAGCAGTTACTACCCAGGGTTATCTAACTATGGCTACACCTTC. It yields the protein CASSYYPGLSNYGYTF.

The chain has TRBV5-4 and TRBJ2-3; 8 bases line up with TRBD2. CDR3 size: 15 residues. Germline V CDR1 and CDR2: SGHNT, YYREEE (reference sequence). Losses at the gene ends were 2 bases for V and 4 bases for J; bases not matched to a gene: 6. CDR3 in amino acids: CASSFAGRGADTQYF. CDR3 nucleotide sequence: TGTGCCAGCAGCTTCGCCGGGAGGGGCGCAGATACGCAGTATTTT.

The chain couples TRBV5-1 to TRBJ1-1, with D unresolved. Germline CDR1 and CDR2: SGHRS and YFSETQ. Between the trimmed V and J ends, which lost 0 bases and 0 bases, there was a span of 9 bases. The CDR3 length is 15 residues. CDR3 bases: TGCGCCAGCAGCTTGGGTCCTTCGGTGAACACTGAAGCTTTCTTT. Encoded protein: CASSLGPSVNTEAFF.

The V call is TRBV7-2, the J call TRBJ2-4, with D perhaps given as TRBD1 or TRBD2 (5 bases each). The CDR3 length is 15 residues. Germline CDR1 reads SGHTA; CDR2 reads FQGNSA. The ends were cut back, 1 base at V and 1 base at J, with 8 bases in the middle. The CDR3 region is CASSLVEGAKNIQYF. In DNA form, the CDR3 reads TGTGCCAGCAGCTTAGTAGAGGGGGCCAAAAACATTCAGTACTTC.

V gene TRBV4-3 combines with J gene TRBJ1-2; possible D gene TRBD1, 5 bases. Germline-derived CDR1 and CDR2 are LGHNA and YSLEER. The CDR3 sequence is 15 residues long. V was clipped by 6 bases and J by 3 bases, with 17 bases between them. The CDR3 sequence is CASSPAGLGDYGYTF. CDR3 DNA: TGCGCCAGCAGTCCCGCGGGGCTCGGCGACTATGGCTACACCTTC.

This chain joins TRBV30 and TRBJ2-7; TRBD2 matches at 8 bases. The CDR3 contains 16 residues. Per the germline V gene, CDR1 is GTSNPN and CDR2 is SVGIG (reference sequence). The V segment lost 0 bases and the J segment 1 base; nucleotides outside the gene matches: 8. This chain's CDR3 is CAWSVRAGAHSYEQYF. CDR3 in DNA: TGTGCCTGGAGTGTGAGAGCGGGAGCCCATTCCTACGAGCAGTACTTC. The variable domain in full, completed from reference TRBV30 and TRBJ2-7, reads SQTIHQWPATLVQPVGSPLSLECTVEGTSNPNLYWYRQAAGRGLQLLFYSVGIGQISSEVPQNLSASRPQDRQFILSSKKLLLSDSGFYLCAWSVRAGAHSYEQYFGPGTRLTVT.

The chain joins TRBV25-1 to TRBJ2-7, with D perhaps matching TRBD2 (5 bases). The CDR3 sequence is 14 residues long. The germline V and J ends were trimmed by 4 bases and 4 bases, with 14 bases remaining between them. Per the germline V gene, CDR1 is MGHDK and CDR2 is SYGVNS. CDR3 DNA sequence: TGTGCCAGCAGTGGTGTCGGAAGAGGGTACGAGCAGTACTTC. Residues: CASSGVGRGYEQYF.

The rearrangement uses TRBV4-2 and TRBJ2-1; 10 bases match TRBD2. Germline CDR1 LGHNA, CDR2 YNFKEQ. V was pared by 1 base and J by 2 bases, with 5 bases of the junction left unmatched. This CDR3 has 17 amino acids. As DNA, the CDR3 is TGTGCCAGCAGCCAAGTAGGACTAGCGGCCACCTACAATGAGCAGTTCTTC. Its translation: CASSQVGLAATYNEQFF.

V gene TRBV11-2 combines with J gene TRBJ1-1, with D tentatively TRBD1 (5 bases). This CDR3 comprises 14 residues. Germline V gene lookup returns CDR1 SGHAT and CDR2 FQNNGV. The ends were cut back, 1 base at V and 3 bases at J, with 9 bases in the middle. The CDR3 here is CASSLGRRDTEAFF. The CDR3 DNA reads TGTGCCAGCAGCTTAGGTCGCAGGGACACTGAAGCTTTCTTT.

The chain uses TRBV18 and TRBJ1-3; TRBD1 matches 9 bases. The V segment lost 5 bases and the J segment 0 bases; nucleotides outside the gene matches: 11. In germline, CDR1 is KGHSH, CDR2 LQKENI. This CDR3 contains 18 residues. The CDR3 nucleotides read TGTGCCAGCTCAACACTAACCCGGGACAGGGTCTCTGGAAACACCATATATTTT. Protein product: CASSTLTRDRVSGNTIYF.

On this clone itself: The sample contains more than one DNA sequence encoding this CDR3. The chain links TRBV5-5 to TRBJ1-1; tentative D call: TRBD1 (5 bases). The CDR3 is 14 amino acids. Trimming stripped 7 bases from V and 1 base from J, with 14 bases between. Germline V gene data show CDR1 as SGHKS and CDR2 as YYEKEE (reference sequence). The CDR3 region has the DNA TGTGCCAGCGAAAGACAGAGTACGAACACTGAAGCTTTCTTT. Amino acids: CASERQSTNTEAFF.

CDR3 sequence (DNA): TGTGCCAGCAGTTACCCAGCCCGACAGGGGTACGAGCAGTACTTC. It codes for CASSYPARQGYEQYF. The chain joins TRBV6-6 to TRBJ2-7; 8 bases line up with TRBD1. This CDR3 comprises 15 residues. Germline V gene lookup returns CDR1 MNHNY and CDR2 SVGAGI (reference sequence). The V segment lost 2 bases and the J segment 4 bases; nucleotides outside the gene matches: 7.

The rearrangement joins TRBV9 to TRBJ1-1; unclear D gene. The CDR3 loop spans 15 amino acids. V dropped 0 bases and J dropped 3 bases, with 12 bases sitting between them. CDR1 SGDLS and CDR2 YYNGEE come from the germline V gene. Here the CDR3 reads CASSVAHGVDTEAFF. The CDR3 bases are TGTGCCAGCAGCGTAGCTCACGGAGTAGACACTGAAGCTTTCTTT.

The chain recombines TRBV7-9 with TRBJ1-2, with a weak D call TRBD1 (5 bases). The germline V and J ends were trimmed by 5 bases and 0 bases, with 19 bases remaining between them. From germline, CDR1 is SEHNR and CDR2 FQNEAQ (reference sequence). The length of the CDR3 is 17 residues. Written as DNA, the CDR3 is TGTGCCAGCAGCGTAGGGACCGCGCTTCGATCTAACTATGGCTACACCTTC. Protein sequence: CASSVGTALRSNYGYTF.

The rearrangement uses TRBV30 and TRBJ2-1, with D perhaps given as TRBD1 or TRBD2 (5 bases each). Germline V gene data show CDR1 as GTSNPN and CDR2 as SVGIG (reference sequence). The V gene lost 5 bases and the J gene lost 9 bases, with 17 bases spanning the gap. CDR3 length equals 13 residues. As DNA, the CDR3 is TGTGCCTGGTCCGGGGCGGCGATGACTGAGCAGTTCTTC. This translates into CAWSGAAMTEQFF.

The DNA for the CDR3 is TGTGCCAGCAGTTACTCGAAAGTCTCAGATACGCAGTATTTT. Amino acid sequence: CASSYSKVSDTQYF. This chain joins TRBV6-5 and TRBJ2-3; D is uncertain. V was pared by 0 bases and J by 4 bases, with 8 bases between. The CDR3 totals 14 residues. Germline V gene sequence: CDR1 MNHEY, CDR2 SVGAGI.

The CDR3 here is CASSPGLAGNNEQFF. DNA for the CDR3: TGTGCCAGCAGCCCCGGGCTAGCGGGCAACAATGAGCAGTTCTTC. This chain connects TRBV6-5 to TRBJ2-1, with 8 bases that match TRBD2. Losses at the gene ends were 6 bases for V and 5 bases for J; bases not matched to a gene: 9. Germline assignment: CDR1 MNHEY and CDR2 SVGAGI. The CDR3 is made up of 15 amino acids.

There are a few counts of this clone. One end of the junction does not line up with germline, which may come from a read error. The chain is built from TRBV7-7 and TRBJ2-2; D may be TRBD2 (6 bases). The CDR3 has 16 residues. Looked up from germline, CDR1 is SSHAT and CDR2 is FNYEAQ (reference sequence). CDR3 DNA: TGTGCTAGCAGCCCCGGTCCGGGGGTTAACACCGGGGAGCTGTTTTTT. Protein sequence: CASSPGPGVNTGELFF.

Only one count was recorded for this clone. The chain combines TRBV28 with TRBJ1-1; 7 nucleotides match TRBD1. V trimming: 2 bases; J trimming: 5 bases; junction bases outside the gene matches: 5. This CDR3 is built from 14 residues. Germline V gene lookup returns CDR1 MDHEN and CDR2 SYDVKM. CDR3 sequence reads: CASSLETGETEAFF. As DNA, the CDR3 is TGTGCCAGCAGTTTAGAAACAGGGGAAACTGAAGCTTTCTTT. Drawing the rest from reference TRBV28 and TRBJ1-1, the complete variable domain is DVKVTQSSRYLVKRTGEKVFLECVQDMDHENMFWYRQDPGLGLRLIYFSYDVKMKEKGDIPEGYSVSREKKERFSLILESASTNQTSMYLCASSLETGETEAFFGQGTRLTVV.

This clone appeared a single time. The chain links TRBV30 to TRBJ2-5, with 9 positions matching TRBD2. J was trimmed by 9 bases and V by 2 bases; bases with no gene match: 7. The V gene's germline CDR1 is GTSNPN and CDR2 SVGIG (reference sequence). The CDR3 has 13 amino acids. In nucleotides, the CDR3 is TGTGCCTGGAGTCCCCGCGGCGGGAGGGCCCAGTACTTC. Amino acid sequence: CAWSPRGGRAQYF.

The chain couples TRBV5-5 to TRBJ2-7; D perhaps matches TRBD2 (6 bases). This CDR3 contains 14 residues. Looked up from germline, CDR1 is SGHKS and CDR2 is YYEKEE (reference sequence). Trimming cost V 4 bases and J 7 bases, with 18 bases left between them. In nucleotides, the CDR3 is TGTGCCAGCAGCGGGGAGGCCCCAGGGAGGGAGCAGTACTTC. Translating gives CASSGEAPGREQYF.

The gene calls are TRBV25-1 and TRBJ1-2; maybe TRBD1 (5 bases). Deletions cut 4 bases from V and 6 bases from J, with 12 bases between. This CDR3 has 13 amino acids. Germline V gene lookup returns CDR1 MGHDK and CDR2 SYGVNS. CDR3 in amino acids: CASSVGPADGYTF. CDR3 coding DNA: TGTGCCAGCAGTGTGGGGCCGGCGGATGGCTACACCTTC.

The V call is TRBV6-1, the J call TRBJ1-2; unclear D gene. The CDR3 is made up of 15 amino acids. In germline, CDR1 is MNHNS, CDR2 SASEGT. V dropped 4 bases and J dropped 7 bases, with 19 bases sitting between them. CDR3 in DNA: TGTGCCAGCAGTGTGGCGCCAGACGCACGGTTTGGCTACACCTTC. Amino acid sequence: CASSVAPDARFGYTF.

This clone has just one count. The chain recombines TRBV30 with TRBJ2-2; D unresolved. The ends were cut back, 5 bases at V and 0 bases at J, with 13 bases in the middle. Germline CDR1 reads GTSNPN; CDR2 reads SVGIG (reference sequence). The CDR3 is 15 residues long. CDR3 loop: CAWVPGLANTGELFF. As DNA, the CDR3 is TGTGCCTGGGTCCCTGGGCTAGCGAACACCGGGGAGCTGTTTTTT.

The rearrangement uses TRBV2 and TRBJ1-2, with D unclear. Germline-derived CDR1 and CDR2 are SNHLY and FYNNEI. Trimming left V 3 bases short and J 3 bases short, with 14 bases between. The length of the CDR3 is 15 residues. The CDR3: CASSEPGSYYYGYTF. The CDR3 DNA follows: TGTGCCAGCAGTGAGCCGGGCAGTTATTACTATGGCTACACCTTC. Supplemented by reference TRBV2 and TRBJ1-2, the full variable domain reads EPEVTQTPSHQVTQMGQEVILRCVPISNHLYFYWYRQILGQKVEFLVSFYNNEISEKSEIFDDQFSVERPDGSNFTLKIRSTKLEDSAMYFCASSEPGSYYYGYTFGSGTRLTVV.

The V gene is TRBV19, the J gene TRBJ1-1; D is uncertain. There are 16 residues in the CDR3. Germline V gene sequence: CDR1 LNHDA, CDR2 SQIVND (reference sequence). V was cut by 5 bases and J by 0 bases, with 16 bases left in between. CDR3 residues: CASSSPFGRMNTEAFF. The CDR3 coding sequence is TGTGCCAGTAGTTCGCCATTCGGACGGATGAACACTGAAGCTTTCTTT.